This T cell receptor beta chain came from a study of early T cells in non-severe SARS-CoV-2 infection. Individual cDNA molecules were tagged with unique molecular identifiers, the study reported. MiXCR was run by TCRdb on the 5' RACE reads, yielding one entry per CDR3 protein. The table lists 60,000 to 75,000 distinct CDR3 sequences, approximately 12% of them singletons. Germline CDR1 reads SQVTM; CDR2 reads ANQGSEA. The CDR3 loop spans 13 amino acids. The sequenced sample was whole blood. The TCR originated in an adult who was a healthcare worker with PCR-confirmed SARS-CoV-2 infection or an uninfected control (not recorded which). The rearrangement links TRBV29-1 to TRBJ2-5; D is perhaps TRBD1 or TRBD2 (5 bases each). In nucleotides, the CDR3 is TGCACCCCGACTGGGGGTCCCCAAGAGACCCAGTACTTC. This encodes CTPTGGPQETQYF.